Following are 17 T cell receptor beta chains from one sample sequenced in a study of radiotherapy plus CTLA-4 blockade in lung cancer. Assay used: immunoSEQ multiplex PCR; TCRdb lists only in-frame clones, some missing. The sample includes roughly 86,000 clones, roughly 80% of them seen just once. Sequenced here: peripheral blood, sampled from a patient treated with radiotherapy plus ipilimumab. Receptors originate from a human donor with non-small cell lung cancer who had stable disease on radiotherapy plus ipilimumab.

This chain connects TRBV30 to TRBJ1-1, with unresolved D. The CDR3 consists of 13 residues. Per the germline V gene, CDR1 is GTSNPN and CDR2 is SVGIG (reference sequence). Between the trimmed V and J ends, which lost 1 base and 1 base, there was a span of 7 bases. The DNA of the CDR3 is TGTGCCTGGAGTGGTAGTGAGAACACTGAAGCTTTCTTT. Amino acid sequence: CAWSGSENTEAFF.

The CDR3 DNA follows: TGTGCCAGCAGGCCTCGAGGGGGCACTGAAGCTTTCTTT. Protein sequence: CASRPRGGTEAFF. The chain employs TRBV9 and TRBJ1-1; a possible D gene is TRBD1 (6 bases). Germline V gene sequence: CDR1 SGDLS, CDR2 YYNGEE. The CDR3 has 13 residues. V dropped 5 bases and J dropped 4 bases, with 12 bases sitting between them.

This clone was counted once. The chain links TRBV23-1 to TRBJ2-3; the D gene is possibly TRBD1 (6 bases). TRBV23-1 is identified as an open reading frame with a role that is uncertain. The CDR3 is 16 amino acids. V lost 4 bases and J 0 bases, leaving 14 bases between the germline ends. The CDR3 sequence: CASSLVGTSSTDTQYF. The CDR3 nucleotides are TGCGCCAGCAGTCTAGTTGGGACATCGAGCACAGATACGCAGTATTTT.

This clone was observed a single time. This sequence joins TRBV19 and TRBJ1-2, with D possibly TRBD1 on 5 matching bases. Trimming stripped 7 bases from V and 2 bases from J, with 11 bases between. The CDR3 extends over 13 amino acids. CDR1 and CDR2 from the germline V gene are LNHDA and SQIVND (reference sequence). CDR3 sequence reads: CASNLGGNYGYTF. The CDR3, as DNA: TGTGCCAGTAACCTGGGGGGGAACTATGGCTACACCTTC.

This chain joins TRBV6-5 and TRBJ1-1, with 7 bases aligning to TRBD1. The germline V gene encodes CDR1 MNHEY and CDR2 SVGAGI. V was pared by 6 bases and J by 5 bases, with 12 bases of the junction left unmatched. The CDR3 contains 15 residues. This chain's CDR3 is CASSQKETGNTEAFF. The CDR3 DNA sequence: TGTGCCAGCAGCCAAAAGGAGACAGGGAATACTGAAGCTTTCTTT.

V usage is TRBV20-1 and J usage is TRBJ2-3; D is undetermined. The CDR3 extends over 11 amino acids. Germline CDR1 and CDR2: DFQATT and SNEGSKA (reference sequence). V lost 1 base, J lost 10 bases, and 9 bases lay in between. DNA for the CDR3: TGCAGTGCTAGAGGGGCCGCCCCGCAGTATTTT. This codes for CSARGAAPQYF.

This chain connects TRBV2 to TRBJ1-2, with a weak D call TRBD1 (5 bases). Germline lookup yields CDR1 SNHLY and CDR2 FYNNEI. This CDR3 region has 11 residues. The V end lost 6 bases, the J end lost 5 bases, and 7 bases lay between the germline ends. Here the CDR3 reads CASRQAYGYTF. Here the CDR3 DNA reads TGTGCCAGCAGACAGGCTTATGGCTACACCTTC.

The chain has TRBV7-2 and TRBJ2-1; 14 nucleotides agree with TRBD2. Germline CDR1 reads SGHTA; CDR2 reads FQGNSA. The junction had 10 bases not matched to a gene; V was cut back by 5 bases and J by 10 bases. The CDR3 runs to 16 residues. The CDR3 loop is CASSRSTSGGAWEQFF. The CDR3 bases are TGTGCCAGCAGCCGGTCGACTAGCGGGGGGGCCTGGGAGCAGTTCTTC. Based on the CDR3 plus reference TRBV7-2 and TRBJ2-1, the full variable domain is GAGVSQSPSNKVTEKGKDVELRCDPISGHTALYWYRQSLGQGLEFLIYFQGNSAPDKSGLPSDRFSAERTGGSVSTLTIQRTQQEDSAVYLCASSRSTSGGAWEQFFGPGTRLTVL.

This clone showed up just a few times. The chain is built from TRBV28 and TRBJ2-7, with 8 bases lining up with TRBD1. Germline CDR1 reads MDHEN; CDR2 reads SYDVKM. CDR3 length: 13 amino acids. V trimming: 5 bases; J trimming: 3 bases; junction bases outside the gene matches: 3. The CDR3 DNA sequence: TGTGCCAGCAGTCGGACAGGGTTCTACGAGCAGTACTTC. This gives the protein CASSRTGFYEQYF.

This clone was seen repeatedly, ten times or more. The chain combines TRBV7-6 with TRBJ1-2; weak D call: TRBD1 (6 bases). Germline CDR1 SGHVS, CDR2 FNYEAQ. This CDR3 is built from 15 residues. With 4 bases removed from V and 8 bases from J, the gap between germline ends came to 20 bases. The CDR3 is CASSSGVRGASGYTF. The CDR3 nucleotides read TGTGCCAGCAGCTCTGGTGTCAGGGGTGCGTCCGGCTACACCTTC.

V is TRBV5-6 and J is TRBJ1-6, with D possibly matching TRBD1 (5 bases). CDR1 is SGHDT, CDR2 YYEEEE, per germline. Trimming removed 0 bases at V and 1 base at J, with 14 bases between. The CDR3 covers 18 residues. Here the CDR3 reads CASSLVRAGSSYNSPLHF. Here the CDR3 DNA reads TGTGCCAGCAGCTTGGTTCGGGCAGGGAGTTCCTATAATTCACCCCTCCACTTT.

CDR3 DNA sequence: TGTGCCAGCAGTCGTACAGGGGTAGCGAACACCGGGGAGCTGTTTTTT. Amino acid sequence: CASSRTGVANTGELFF. The chain joins TRBV6-4 to TRBJ2-2; 7 bases are shared with TRBD1. The trim removed 5 bases at V and 0 bases at J, leaving 6 bases unmatched. Germline V gene data show CDR1 as MRHNA and CDR2 as SNTAGT. There are 16 residues in the CDR3.

The CDR3 region is CASSLEMGSYNSPLHF. CDR3 nucleotides: TGTGCCAGCAGCTTGGAGATGGGCTCCTATAATTCACCCCTCCACTTT. The rearrangement joins TRBV5-4 to TRBJ1-6; D gene ambiguous. Trimming cost V 0 bases and J 0 bases, with 7 bases left between them. Germline loops: CDR1 SGHNT, CDR2 YYREEE (reference sequence). The CDR3 has 16 amino acids.

In this sample, this clone turned up a few times. The chain employs TRBV18 and TRBJ1-6, with a tentative D call TRBD1 (6 bases). The CDR3 is 16 amino acids. Germline CDR1 reads KGHSH; CDR2 reads LQKENI. Trimming left V 1 base short and J 6 bases short, with 13 bases between. DNA for the CDR3: TGTGCCAGCTCACCACAGGGGCCAGGGGCTAATTCACCCCTCCACTTT. The encoded protein is CASSPQGPGANSPLHF.

The chain is built from TRBV4-1 and TRBJ1-5; the D gene is possibly TRBD1 (5 bases). CDR3 size: 14 residues. The V end was cut by 0 bases, the J end by 4 bases, with 7 bases between. Germline V lookup: CDR1 MGHRA, CDR2 YSYEKL. DNA of the CDR3: TGCGCCAGCAGCCAAGATCGGGGGAATCAGCCCCAGCATTTT. As protein: CASSQDRGNQPQHF.

The table lists this clone with a few counts. The rearrangement uses TRBV7-9 and TRBJ1-1; no clear D gene. CDR3 length: 15 residues. Trimming left V 7 bases short and J 4 bases short, with 19 bases between. Germline V gene sequence: CDR1 SEHNR, CDR2 FQNEAQ (reference sequence). The CDR3 DNA follows: TGTGCCAGCACCCCCCAAGGGAGAGTGGGCACTGAAGCTTTCTTT. This gives the protein CASTPQGRVGTEAFF.

The chain employs TRBV19 and TRBJ2-3; TRBD1 matches 9 bases. CDR1 is LNHDA, CDR2 SQIVND, per germline (reference sequence). The CDR3 consists of 16 residues. The ends lost 3 bases at V and 2 bases at J; junction bases unmatched: 6. The CDR3 nucleotides are TGTGCCAGTAGTATTTTGGGGACAGGGAACACAGATACGCAGTATTTT. Protein: CASSILGTGNTDTQYF.